This T cell receptor beta chain originates from a study of blood T cells in healthy people across ages. On this clonotype: No antigen is known for it.

Notes on the study in general: Measured against age, TCR beta diversity per million T cells decreased in a roughly linear manner.

The germline gives CDR1 LNHDA, CDR2 SQIVND (reference sequence). Germline trimming cut 1 base from V and 2 bases from J; bases unmatched to any gene: 3. The CDR3 extends over 15 amino acids. A J-beta primer mix and a sample-barcoded 5' primer were used in a second PCR of roughly 6 to 11 cycles. TCRdb ran MiXCR on the 5' RACE reads and lists one entry per CDR3 protein. Of some 800,000 distinct CDR3 sequences in the sample, around two fifths were seen once. Aged roughly 6 to 90, donors were systemically healthy Caucasians from Russia. Each sample used at least 7 million PBMCs. This receptor was obtained from a man aged 55-75 years in good health. Sequencing was carried out using blood. This chain connects TRBV19 to TRBJ2-3; 7 bases are shared with TRBD2. CDR3 region: CASSIGLALTDTQYF. Here the CDR3 DNA reads TGTGCCAGTAGTATAGGACTAGCCCTCACAGATACGCAGTATTTT.